These 7 T cell receptor beta chains were sequenced from one sample in a study of graft-versus-host responses after intestinal transplantation. No antigens are known for them. Sequencing used immunoSEQ multiplex PCR; TCRdb keeps in-frame clones, though not all of them. The data hold roughly 120,000 clones, with 93% observed a single time. Sequencing was performed on unstimulated CD8+ T cells sorted from spleen or lymph node cells, taken before intestinal transplant. These receptors came from a human donor who received an intestinal transplant.

This clone was seen once. The chain links TRBV28 to TRBJ1-5; 8 bases line up with TRBD1. The CDR3 sequence is 15 residues long. V shed 2 bases, J shed 0 bases, and the junction held 0 bases outside the gene matches. Germline CDR1 and CDR2: MDHEN and SYDVKM. The CDR3 loop reads CASSLQGASNQPQHF. DNA of the CDR3: TGTGCCAGCAGTTTACAGGGGGCTAGCAATCAGCCCCAGCATTTT.

This chain uses TRBV7-6 with TRBJ2-1, with a tentative D call TRBD2 (5 bases). Trimming stripped 5 bases from V and 2 bases from J, with 13 bases between. The germline V gene encodes CDR1 SGHVS and CDR2 FNYEAQ. The CDR3 consists of 15 residues. CDR3 nucleotides: TGTGCCAGCAGCCCAAGCGGAGCCACCTACAATGAGCAGTTCTTC. It codes for CASSPSGATYNEQFF.

V is TRBV19 and J is TRBJ2-2, with 10 bases aligning to TRBD2. Per germline, CDR1 LNHDA and CDR2 SQIVND (reference sequence). The CDR3 is 17 residues long. V trimming: 10 bases; J trimming: 3 bases; junction bases outside the gene matches: 14. The CDR3 DNA reads TGTGCCACCTCCCACGCTAGCGGGAGAACGGACACCGGGGAGCTGTTTTTT. It encodes CATSHASGRTDTGELFF.

The chain combines TRBV4-1 with TRBJ1-4; D is ambiguous. Trimming cost V 1 base and J 7 bases, with 7 bases left between them. The CDR3 totals 13 residues. In germline, CDR1 is MGHRA, CDR2 YSYEKL. This CDR3 reads CASSQGAVEKLFF. The CDR3 nucleotides read TGCGCCAGCAGCCAAGGGGCAGTTGAAAAACTGTTTTTT.

V gene TRBV6-6 combines with J gene TRBJ2-7; D unresolved. The CDR3 covers 14 residues. The V end was cut by 2 bases, the J end by 5 bases, with 13 bases between. The V gene's germline CDR1 is MNHNY and CDR2 SVGAGI (reference sequence). CDR3 protein: CASSYLKGLHEQYF. CDR3 DNA sequence: TGTGCCAGCAGTTACCTTAAAGGGCTCCACGAGCAGTACTTC.

The chain carries TRBV7-9 and TRBJ1-1; unclear D gene. Trimming took 5 bases from V and 3 from J, leaving 7 bases between them. Germline V gene data show CDR1 as SEHNR and CDR2 as FQNEAQ (reference sequence). The CDR3 extends over 12 amino acids. The CDR3 protein is CASSRADTEAFF. DNA for the CDR3: TGTGCCAGCAGCCGTGCGGACACTGAAGCTTTCTTT.

The chain uses TRBV7-6 and TRBJ2-7; D is unresolved. V was shortened by 5 bases and J by 5 bases, with 10 bases between the two germline ends. CDR1 SGHVS and CDR2 FNYEAQ come from the germline V gene. The CDR3 consists of 12 residues. CDR3 nucleotides: TGTGCCAGCAGCAAAATCCGGGACGAGCAGTACTTC. It is translated as CASSKIRDEQYF.